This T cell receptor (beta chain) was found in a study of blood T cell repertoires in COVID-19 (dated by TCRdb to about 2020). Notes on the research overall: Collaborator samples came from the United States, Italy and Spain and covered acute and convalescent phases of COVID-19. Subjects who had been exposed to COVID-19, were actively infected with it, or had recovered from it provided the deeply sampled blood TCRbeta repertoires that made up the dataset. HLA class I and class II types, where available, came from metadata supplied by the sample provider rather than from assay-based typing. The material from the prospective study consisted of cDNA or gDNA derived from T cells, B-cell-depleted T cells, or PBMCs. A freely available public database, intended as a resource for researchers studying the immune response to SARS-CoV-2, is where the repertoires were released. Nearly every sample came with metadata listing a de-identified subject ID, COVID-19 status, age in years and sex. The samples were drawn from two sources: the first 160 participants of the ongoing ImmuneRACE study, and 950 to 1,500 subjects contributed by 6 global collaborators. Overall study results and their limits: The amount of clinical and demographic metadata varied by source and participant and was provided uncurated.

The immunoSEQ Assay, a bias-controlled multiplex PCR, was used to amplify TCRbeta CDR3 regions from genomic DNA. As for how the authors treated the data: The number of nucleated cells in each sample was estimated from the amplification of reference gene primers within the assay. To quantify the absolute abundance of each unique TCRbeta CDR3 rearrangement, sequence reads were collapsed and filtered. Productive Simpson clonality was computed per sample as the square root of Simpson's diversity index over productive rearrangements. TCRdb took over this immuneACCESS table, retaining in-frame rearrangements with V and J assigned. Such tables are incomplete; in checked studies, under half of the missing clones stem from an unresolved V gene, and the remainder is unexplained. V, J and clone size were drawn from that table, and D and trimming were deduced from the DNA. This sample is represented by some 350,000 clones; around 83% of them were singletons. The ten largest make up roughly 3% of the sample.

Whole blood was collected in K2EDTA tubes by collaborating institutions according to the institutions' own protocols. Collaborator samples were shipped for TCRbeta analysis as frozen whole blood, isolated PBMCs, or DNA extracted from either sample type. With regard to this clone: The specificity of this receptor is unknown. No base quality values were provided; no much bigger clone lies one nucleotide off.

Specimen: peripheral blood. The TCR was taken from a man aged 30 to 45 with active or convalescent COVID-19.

The CDR3 region reads CASSLFGGVPDSNQPQHF. The DNA sequence is as follows: TGTGCCAGCAGTTTATTCGGAGGGGTCCCAGATAGCAATCAGCCCCAGCATTTT. This chain is built from TRBV28 and TRBJ1-5, with TRBD1 tentatively as D gene (5 bases match). V drops 1 base and J drops 0 bases, leaving 16 bases in between. Measured from the cysteine to the phenylalanine, the CDR3 is 18 residues long. Only the CDR3 part of the read is kept: 54 bases, read in frame from the first base. The germline V gene supplies CDR1 MDHEN and CDR2 SYDVKM.